Sequencing of this T cell receptor (beta chain) was carried out in a study of T cells expressing NK-cell markers. CDR1 and CDR2 from the germline V gene are MNHEY and SMNVEV (reference sequence). CDR3 length: 15 amino acids. TCRdb re-called the 5' RACE reads and catalogs CDR3 proteins one per entry, DNA excluded. This listing includes approximately 550,000 distinct CDR3 sequences. Concerning this clonotype: The antigen remains undetermined.

Findings and limits, study-wide: Unclear, still, was the HCMV specificity of the expanded NKG2C+ T cell clones. These clonotypes, the leaders elsewhere, also led the CD3+CD56-NKG2C+ fraction in a handful of donors.

The clonotype was recovered from a man between 18 and 29 years old in good health. Sequences were obtained from blood T cells: a sorted CD56 or NKG2C T cell subset, CD4+ or CD8+ T cells, or bulk PBMC T cells (not recorded which). V and J are TRBV27 and TRBJ2-1; TCRdb gives TRBD2 as the D gene, but with no DNA this cannot be confirmed. The CDR3 here is CASSTIAGVRGEQFF.